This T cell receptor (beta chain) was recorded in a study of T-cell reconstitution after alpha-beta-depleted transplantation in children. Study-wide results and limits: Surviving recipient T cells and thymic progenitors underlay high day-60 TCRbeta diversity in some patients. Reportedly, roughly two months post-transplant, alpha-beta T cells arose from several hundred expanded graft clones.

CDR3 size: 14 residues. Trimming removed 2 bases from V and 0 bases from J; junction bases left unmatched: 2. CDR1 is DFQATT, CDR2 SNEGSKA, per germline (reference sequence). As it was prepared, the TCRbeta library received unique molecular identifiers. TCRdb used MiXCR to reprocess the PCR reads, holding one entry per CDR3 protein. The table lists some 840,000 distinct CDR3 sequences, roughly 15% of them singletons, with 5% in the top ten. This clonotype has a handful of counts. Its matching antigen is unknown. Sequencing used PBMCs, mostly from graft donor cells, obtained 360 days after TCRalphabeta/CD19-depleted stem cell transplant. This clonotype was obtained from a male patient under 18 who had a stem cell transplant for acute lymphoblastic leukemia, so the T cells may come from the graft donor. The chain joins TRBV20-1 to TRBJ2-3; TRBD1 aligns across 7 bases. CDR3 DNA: TGCAGTGCTAGACCGACAGGGAGCACAGATACGCAGTATTTT. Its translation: CSARPTGSTDTQYF.